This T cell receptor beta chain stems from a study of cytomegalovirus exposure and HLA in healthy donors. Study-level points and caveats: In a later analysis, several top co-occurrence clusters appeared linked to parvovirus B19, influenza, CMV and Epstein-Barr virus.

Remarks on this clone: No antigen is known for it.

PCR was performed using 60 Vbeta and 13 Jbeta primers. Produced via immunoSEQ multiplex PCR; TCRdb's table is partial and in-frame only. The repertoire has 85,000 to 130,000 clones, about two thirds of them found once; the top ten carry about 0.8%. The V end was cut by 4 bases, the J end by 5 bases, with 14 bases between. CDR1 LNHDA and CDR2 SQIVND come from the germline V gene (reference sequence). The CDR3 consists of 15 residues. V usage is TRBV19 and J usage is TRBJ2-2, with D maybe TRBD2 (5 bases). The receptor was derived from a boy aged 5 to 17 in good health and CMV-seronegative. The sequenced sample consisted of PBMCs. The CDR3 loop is CASSSPISGTGELFF. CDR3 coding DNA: TGTGCCAGTAGTAGCCCGATATCGGGAACCGGGGAGCTGTTTTTT.